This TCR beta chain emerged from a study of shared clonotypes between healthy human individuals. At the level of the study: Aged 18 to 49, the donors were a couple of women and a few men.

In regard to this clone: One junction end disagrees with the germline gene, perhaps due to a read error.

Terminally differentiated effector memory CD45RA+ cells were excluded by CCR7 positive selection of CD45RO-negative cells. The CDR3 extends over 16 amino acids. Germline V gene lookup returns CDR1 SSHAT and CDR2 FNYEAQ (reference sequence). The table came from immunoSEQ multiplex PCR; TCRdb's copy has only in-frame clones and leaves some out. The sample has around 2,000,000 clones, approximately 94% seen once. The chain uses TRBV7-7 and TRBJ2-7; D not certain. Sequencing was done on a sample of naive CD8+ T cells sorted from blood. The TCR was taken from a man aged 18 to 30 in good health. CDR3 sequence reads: CASSAVLVTTSYEQYF. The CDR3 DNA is TGTGCTAGCAGCGCGGTCTTGGTAACTACGTCCTACGAGCAGTACTTC.